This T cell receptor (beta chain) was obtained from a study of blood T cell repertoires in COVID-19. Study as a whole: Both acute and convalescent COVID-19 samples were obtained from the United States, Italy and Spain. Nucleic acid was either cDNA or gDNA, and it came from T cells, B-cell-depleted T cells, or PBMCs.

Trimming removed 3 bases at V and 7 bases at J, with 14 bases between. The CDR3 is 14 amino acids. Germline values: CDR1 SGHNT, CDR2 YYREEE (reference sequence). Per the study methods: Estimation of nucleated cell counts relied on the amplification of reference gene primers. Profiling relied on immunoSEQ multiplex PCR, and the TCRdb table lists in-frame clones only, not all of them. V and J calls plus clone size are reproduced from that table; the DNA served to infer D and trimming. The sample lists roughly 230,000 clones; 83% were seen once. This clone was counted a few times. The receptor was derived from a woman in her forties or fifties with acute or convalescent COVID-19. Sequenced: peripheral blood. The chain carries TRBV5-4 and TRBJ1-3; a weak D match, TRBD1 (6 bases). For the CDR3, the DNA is TGTGCCAGCAGCTCCCCGACAGGCGGGAACACCATATATTTT. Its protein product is CASSSPTGGNTIYF. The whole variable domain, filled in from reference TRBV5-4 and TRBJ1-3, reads ETGVTQSPTHLIKTRGQQVTLRCSSQSGHNTVSWYQQALGQGPQFIFQYYREEENGRGNFPPRFSGLQFPNYSSELNVNALELDDSALYLCASSSPTGGNTIYFGEGSWLTVV.